Each of the 2 T cell receptor beta chains below was sequenced from the same sample in a study of metastatic and nonmetastatic thyroid tumors. Using MiXCR, TCRdb re-called clones from the PCR reads. Of roughly 40,000 clones listed, about 12% were seen once; the top ten hold 9% to 10%. Thyroid surgery took place with no prior treatment in any patient. Sequenced material: blood. Receptors originate from a male donor with papillary thyroid cancer or a benign thyroid nodule (not recorded which). Some clones in this sample may be carry-over from other donors' samples.

This clone was recorded at least ten times. The gene calls are TRBV5-6 and TRBJ1-1; D not certain. Per the germline V gene, CDR1 is SGHDT and CDR2 is YYEEEE. V dropped 1 base and J dropped 5 bases, with 9 bases sitting between them. The CDR3 contains 13 residues. The CDR3 nucleotides read TGTGCCAGCAGCTTGATGATTAGGACTGAAGCTTTCTTT. The encoded protein is CASSLMIRTEAFF.

This clone occurred many times. The V gene is TRBV6-2 or TRBV6-3, the J gene TRBJ2-1; 7 bases are a match to TRBD1. The germline gives CDR1 MNHEY, CDR2 SVGEGT. The CDR3 contains 15 residues. V dropped 3 bases and J dropped 9; count of bases not matched to a gene: 11. In DNA, the CDR3 is TGTGCCAGCAGTTATATACAGGGGCTGAGGAGTGAGCAGTTCTTC. Translated: CASSYIQGLRSEQFF.